Presented here are 20 T cell receptor beta chains from one specimen sequenced in a study of blood T cell repertoires in COVID-19. Libraries were prepared by immunoSEQ multiplex PCR; TCRdb keeps only in-frame clonotypes and omits some of them. The data contain approximately 100,000 clones, roughly 85% of them singletons. Sequencing was performed on peripheral blood. The receptor source for this set is a woman in her 70s with active or convalescent COVID-19.

The chain links TRBV4-3 to TRBJ1-1; no firm D call. The CDR3 loop spans 17 amino acids. V lost 4 bases, J lost 0 bases, and 18 bases lay in between. Germline CDR1 LGHNA, CDR2 YSLEER. CDR3 loop: CASSRGRWERMNTEAFF. Written as DNA, the CDR3 is TGCGCCAGCAGCCGAGGGAGGTGGGAACGAATGAACACTGAAGCTTTCTTT.

The CDR3 DNA follows: TGTGCCAGCAGTTTCGGGCAGGGAGGACAGCCCCAGCATTTT. Translating it yields CASSFGQGGQPQHF. The chain has TRBV28 and TRBJ1-5, with D perhaps TRBD1 (5 bases). V lost 3 bases and J lost 7, with 13 bases in between. Germline V gives CDR1 MDHEN, CDR2 SYDVKM. The CDR3 is 14 residues long. The full variable domain, rest sourced from reference TRBV28 and TRBJ1-5, is DVKVTQSSRYLVKRTGEKVFLECVQDMDHENMFWYRQDPGLGLRLIYFSYDVKMKEKGDIPEGYSVSREKKERFSLILESASTNQTSMYLCASSFGQGGQPQHFGDGTRLSIL.

The chain couples TRBV28 to TRBJ1-2, with 7 bases aligning to TRBD1. Germline V gene lookup returns CDR1 MDHEN and CDR2 SYDVKM. This CDR3 comprises 14 residues. V lost 6 bases and J lost 4; bases outside the gene matches: 8. This chain's CDR3 is CASRKQGLLYGYTF. For the CDR3, the DNA is TGTGCCAGCAGGAAACAGGGGTTACTCTATGGCTACACCTTC.

J is TRBJ2-1 and V is TRBV18; perhaps TRBD2 as D (6 bases). Trimming removed 4 bases from V and 4 bases from J, with 17 bases in between. CDR1 and CDR2 (germline): KGHSH, LQKENI. The CDR3 runs to 16 residues. The CDR3 is CASSRLDAGTYNEQFF. CDR3 nucleotides: TGTGCCAGCTCACGACTCGACGCGGGAACTTACAATGAGCAGTTCTTC.

The sample holds one count of this clone. This rearrangement joins TRBV5-1 to TRBJ2-3; a possible D gene is TRBD1 (6 bases). This CDR3 region has 15 residues. Germline CDR1 SGHRS, CDR2 YFSETQ. Trimming left V 7 bases short and J 6 bases short, with 21 bases between. The CDR3 DNA reads TGCGCCAGCTCCCTCCCTTACGGGACAAGGGATACGCAGTATTTT. Protein product: CASSLPYGTRDTQYF.

This clone was picked up a small number of times. This chain uses TRBV5-6 with TRBJ2-5; D gene ambiguous. Between the trimmed V and J ends, which lost 0 bases and 2 bases, there was a span of 11 bases. This CDR3 contains 15 residues. CDR1 is SGHDT, CDR2 YYEEEE, per germline. CDR3 in amino acids: CASSLGQLNQETQYF. As DNA, the CDR3 is TGTGCCAGCAGCTTGGGCCAGTTGAATCAAGAGACCCAGTACTTC.

The chain recombines TRBV7-2 with TRBJ2-1; TRBD1 agrees at 9 bases. CDR1 and CDR2 (germline): SGHTA, FQGNSA. With 5 bases clipped from V and 7 bases from J, the junction kept 12 bases outside the gene matches. The CDR3 extends over 16 amino acids. Here the CDR3 reads CASSPNRDRARNEQFF. CDR3 nucleotide sequence: TGTGCCAGCAGCCCAAACCGGGACAGGGCGAGGAATGAGCAGTTCTTC.

V gene TRBV7-2 combines with J gene TRBJ2-1; D is undetermined. The V and J ends lost 1 base and 5 bases respectively, with 12 bases between them. Per the germline V gene, CDR1 is SGHTA and CDR2 is FQGNSA. This CDR3 region has 15 residues. Written as DNA, the CDR3 is TGTGCCAGCAGCTTAGTCTCCCTAAGCAACAATGAGCAGTTCTTC. Its protein is CASSLVSLSNNEQFF.

The chain is built from TRBV29-1 and TRBJ1-1; weak D call: TRBD1 (5 bases). The germline V gene encodes CDR1 SQVTM and CDR2 ANQGSEA. Trimming took off 1 base at V and 1 base at J, with 7 bases between the two ends. The CDR3 sequence is 13 residues long. CDR3 residues: CSVEGQQNTEAFF. CDR3 bases: TGCAGCGTTGAAGGACAGCAGAACACTGAAGCTTTCTTT.

This clone was observed a handful of times. V and J are TRBV7-2 and TRBJ1-5, with D hard to call. Trimming pared 2 bases from V and 7 bases from J, leaving 15 bases between. From germline, CDR1 is SGHTA and CDR2 FQGNSA. CDR3 length: 15 residues. CDR3 coding DNA: TGTGCCAGCAGCTTAAATACGGGAATGGGGCAGCCCCAGCATTTT. Translation: CASSLNTGMGQPQHF.

The chain couples TRBV7-9 to TRBJ2-2, with 8 bases that match TRBD2. V was pared by 5 bases and J by 5 bases, with 7 bases of the junction left unmatched. This CDR3 comprises 15 residues. Germline CDR1 reads SEHNR; CDR2 reads FQNEAQ (reference sequence). The CDR3 sequence is CASSGRRGGTGELFF. Written as DNA, the CDR3 is TGTGCCAGCAGCGGTCGACGGGGGGGTACCGGGGAGCTGTTTTTT.

CDR3 bases: TGTGCCAGCAGCGGGGGCGGGGGGCAAAATGAGCAGTTCTTC. Its translation: CASSGGGGQNEQFF. V is TRBV5-5 and J is TRBJ2-1, with 8 bases that match TRBD2. The CDR3 totals 14 residues. Germline CDR1 reads SGHKS; CDR2 reads YYEKEE (reference sequence). Trimming removed 4 bases from V and 7 bases from J; junction bases left unmatched: 7. Complete variable domain (other parts from reference TRBV5-5 and TRBJ2-1): DAGVTQSPTHLIKTRGQQVTLRCSPISGHKSVSWYQQVLGQGPQFIFQYYEKEERGRGNFPDRFSARQFPNYSSELNVNALLLGDSALYLCASSGGGGQNEQFFGPGTRLTVL.

With respect to this clone: This may come from a read error, since a much larger clone is one base off. This specimen includes other DNA sequences encoding the same CDR3. This chain uses TRBV12-5 with TRBJ1-1, with D maybe TRBD1 (5 bases). This CDR3 spans 14 amino acids. V was shortened by 6 bases and J by 2 bases, with 13 bases between the two germline ends. Germline V gene sequence: CDR1 LGHNT, CDR2 FRNRAP. CDR3 residues: CASGPETANTEAFF. The CDR3 nucleotides read TGTGCTAGTGGCCCTGAGACAGCTAACACTGAAGCTTTCTTT.

The chain has TRBV16 and TRBJ1-5; 11 bases fit TRBD1. This CDR3 has 17 residues. The junction had 5 bases not matched to a gene; V was cut back by 1 base and J by 3 bases. Germline-derived CDR1 and CDR2 are KGHSY and FQNENV. The CDR3 DNA reads TGTGCCAGCAGCCAATGGGGGACAGGGGGGAACAATCAGCCCCAGCATTTT. It specifies CASSQWGTGGNNQPQHF.

The chain joins TRBV7-2 to TRBJ2-2; TRBD1 agrees at 7 bases. The CDR3 sequence is 15 residues long. The V gene's germline CDR1 is SGHTA and CDR2 FQGNSA. The J segment lost 7 bases and the V segment lost 5 bases, leaving 10 bases of the junction unmatched. The CDR3: CASSPAGTAFGELFF. The CDR3 DNA follows: TGTGCCAGCAGCCCAGCAGGGACAGCCTTCGGGGAGCTGTTTTTT. Variable domain in full (rest from reference TRBV7-2 and TRBJ2-2): GAGVSQSPSNKVTEKGKDVELRCDPISGHTALYWYRQSLGQGLEFLIYFQGNSAPDKSGLPSDRFSAERTGGSVSTLTIQRTQQEDSAVYLCASSPAGTAFGELFFGEGSRLTVL.

The chain joins TRBV5-1 to TRBJ1-5, with 8 nucleotides matching TRBD1. Trimming cost V 1 base and J 5 bases; bases outside gene matches: 5. CDR1 SGHRS and CDR2 YFSETQ come from the germline V gene. The CDR3 runs 15 residues. The chain's CDR3 is CASSLLWGQDQPQHF. The CDR3 bases are TGCGCCAGCAGCTTGCTTTGGGGACAGGATCAGCCCCAGCATTTT. Complete variable domain (other parts from reference TRBV5-1 and TRBJ1-5): KAGVTQTPRYLIKTRGQQVTLSCSPISGHRSVSWYQQTPGQGLQFLFEYFSETQRNKGNFPGRFSGRQFSNSRSEMNVSTLELGDSALYLCASSLLWGQDQPQHFGDGTRLSIL.

The rearrangement links TRBV4-3 to TRBJ1-1, with 7 nucleotides matching TRBD1. Germline loops: CDR1 LGHNA, CDR2 YSLEER. There are 16 residues in the CDR3. The junction had 10 bases not matched to a gene; V was cut back by 2 bases and J by 4 bases. The CDR3 DNA sequence: TGCGCCAGCAGCCAAAGTACAGGGGCGAGGTCCACTGAAGCTTTCTTT. Residues: CASSQSTGARSTEAFF.

This clone was recorded once. The chain recombines TRBV28 with TRBJ1-1; perhaps TRBD1 as D (5 bases). CDR3 length: 15 residues. CDR1 is MDHEN and CDR2 is SYDVKM in the germline V gene. The ends were cut back, 2 bases at V and 2 bases at J, with 12 bases in the middle. In nucleotides, the CDR3 is TGTGCCAGCAGTTTAGACAGAACCTATAACACTGAAGCTTTCTTT. Protein product: CASSLDRTYNTEAFF.

The chain couples TRBV3-1 (or the pseudogene TRBV3-2) to TRBJ2-1; 8 bases match TRBD2. The J segment lost 6 bases and the V segment lost 3 bases, leaving 7 bases of the junction unmatched. The CDR3 covers 15 residues. Germline CDR1 reads LGHDT; CDR2 reads YNNKEL (reference sequence). CDR3 DNA: TGTGCCAGCAGCCATTTAGCGGGATTGGCCAATGAGCAGTTCTTC. It is translated as CASSHLAGLANEQFF.

The chain links TRBV7-2 to TRBJ2-1; maybe TRBD2 (5 bases). The V gene's germline CDR1 is SGHTA and CDR2 FQGNSA. The CDR3 length is 13 residues. V was cut by 7 bases and J by 0 bases, with 7 bases left in between. Here the CDR3 reads CASTTSSYNEQFF. In DNA form, the CDR3 reads TGTGCCAGCACCACTAGCTCCTACAATGAGCAGTTCTTC.